This record covers a single TCR beta chain. This sample was included in a study of T cell responses to AZD1222 COVID-19 vaccine. Here immunoSEQ multiplex PCR was the method, and the copy in TCRdb shows in-frame clones only, minus some. The data contain about 150,000 clones, 88% of them singletons. Trimming pared 3 bases from V and 3 bases from J, leaving 6 bases between. The CDR3 is made up of 12 amino acids. Germline V gives CDR1 MDHEN, CDR2 SYDVKM. V gene TRBV28 combines with J gene TRBJ2-7; D remains unclear. Sequencing was performed on peripheral blood, taken on day 0 of AZD1222 vaccination. The TCR originated in an adult in good health. Written as DNA, the CDR3 is TGTGCCAGCAGTTTTGACCTCTACGAGCAGTACTTC. Protein product: CASSFDLYEQYF.